This T cell receptor (beta chain) was identified in a study of CD8+ T cells in alopecia areata. Study-level background: Tofacitinib continued for 6 to 18 months and was then withheld for 6 months.

V was trimmed by 6 bases and J by 2 bases, leaving 17 bases between them. This CDR3 region has 15 residues. Germline V gene sequence: CDR1 SQVTM, CDR2 ANQGSEA. Treatment in this sample: oral pan-JAK inhibitor, 5-10 mg twice daily. Samples from alopecia areata patients were lesional scalp punch biopsies and peripheral blood. TCR sequencing used cDNA made by reverse transcription of extracted RNA. Profiled with immunoSEQ multiplex PCR; TCRdb holds only in-frame clones, not every one. The sample lists 100,000 or so clones; roughly 56% were seen once. Study observations and caveats: For patients receiving tofacitinib, scalp clonality and expanded CD8+ clones among the top 100 significantly decreased.

There are a few counts of this clone. The antigen remains undetermined. This TCR was sampled from a human donor with alopecia areata. The sequencing here drew on CD8+ T cells sorted from blood, taken between weeks 55 and 65, from a patient treated with tofacitinib. The V gene is TRBV29-1, the J gene TRBJ2-1; no firm D call. The CDR3 coding sequence is TGCAGCGTGCGGACCCCCTCGGGCACCTACAATGAGCAGTTCTTC. It is translated as CSVRTPSGTYNEQFF.